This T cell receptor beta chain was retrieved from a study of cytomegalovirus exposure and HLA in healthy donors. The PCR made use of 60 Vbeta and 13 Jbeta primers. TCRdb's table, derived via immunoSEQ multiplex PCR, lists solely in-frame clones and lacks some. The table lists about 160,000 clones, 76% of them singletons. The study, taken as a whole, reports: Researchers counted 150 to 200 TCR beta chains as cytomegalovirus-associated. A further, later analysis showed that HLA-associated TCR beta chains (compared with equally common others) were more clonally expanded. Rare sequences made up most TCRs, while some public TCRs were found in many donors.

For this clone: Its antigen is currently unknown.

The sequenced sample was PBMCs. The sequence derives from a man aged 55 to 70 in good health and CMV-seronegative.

The DNA for the CDR3 is TGCGCCAGCAGCCCCTCTACCAGCACAGATACGCAGTATTTT. It codes for CASSPSTSTDTQYF. This chain joins TRBV5-1 and TRBJ2-3, with unresolved D. Germline values: CDR1 SGHRS, CDR2 YFSETQ. Trimming took 4 bases from V and 0 from J, leaving 9 bases between them. The CDR3 contains 14 residues.